The next 30 T cell receptor beta chains were all read from a single sample in a study of beta chain features in type 1 diabetes. The sequenced template was cDNA made from the entire isolated RNA. Profiling relied on immunoSEQ multiplex PCR, and the TCRdb table lists in-frame clones only, not all of them. Of 600,000 to 650,000 clones listed, about 14% are singletons. The specimen was naive CD4+ T cells from blood. These receptors originate from a man aged 18 to 29 in good health.

Only a few counts were recorded for this clone. Other DNA sequences in the same sample also yield this CDR3. This sequence joins TRBV30 and TRBJ1-3; D not resolved. The V and J ends lost 2 bases and 0 bases respectively, with 11 bases between them. From germline, CDR1 is GTSNPN and CDR2 SVGIG (reference sequence). CDR3 length: 15 residues. The CDR3 DNA is TGTGCCTGGAGTTCCGGTGGCCACTCTGGAAACACCATATATTTT. Translated: CAWSSGGHSGNTIYF.

This clone has only a few counts. The rearrangement uses TRBV7-2 and TRBJ1-4, with a tentative D call TRBD1 (5 bases). Trimming left V 1 base short and J 7 bases short, with 13 bases between. The CDR3 length is 15 residues. CDR1 and CDR2 from the germline V gene are SGHTA and FQGNSA. CDR3: CASSLVGTVGEKLFF. The CDR3 nucleotides are TGTGCCAGCAGCTTAGTTGGGACGGTCGGTGAAAAACTGTTTTTT.

The table lists this clone with a few counts. The chain has TRBV7-2 and TRBJ2-7; maybe TRBD1 (6 bases). Trimming cost V 1 base and J 5 bases, with 12 bases left between them. CDR1 SGHTA and CDR2 FQGNSA come from the germline V gene. The CDR3 is 14 amino acids. In DNA, the CDR3 is TGTGCCAGCAGCTTAGGGACAGTTCCCCACGAGCAGTACTTC. This encodes CASSLGTVPHEQYF.

A word on this clone: A junction boundary mismatches the germline segment, possibly from a read error. The CDR3 is CASSLGRSTRINEQYF. For the CDR3, the DNA is TGTGCCAGCAGCTTAGGCAGAAGCACACGCATTAACGAACAGTACTTC. The chain has TRBV11-2 and TRBJ2-7, with unresolved D. Germline CDR1 and CDR2: SGHAT and FQNNGV. This CDR3 contains 16 residues. Looking up the rest from reference TRBV11-2 and TRBJ2-7 gives the full variable domain: EAGVAQSPRYKIIEKRQSVAFWCNPISGHATLYWYQQILGQGPKLLIQFQNNGVVDDSQLPKDRFSAERLKGVDSTLKIQPAKLEDSAVYLCASSLGRSTRINEQYFGPGTRLTVT.

This chain links TRBV12-5 with TRBJ2-7, with D perhaps matching TRBD1 (5 bases). V dropped 7 bases and J dropped 3 bases, with 7 bases sitting between them. Germline lookup yields CDR1 LGHNT and CDR2 FRNRAP. CDR3 length: 11 residues. The CDR3 coding sequence is TGTGCTAGTGCTCAGGGCTACGAGCAGTACTTC. This translates into CASAQGYEQYF.

This clone was seen more than once but under ten times. The rearrangement joins TRBV5-4 to TRBJ2-5; TRBD2 aligns across 7 bases. Per the germline V gene, CDR1 is SGHNT and CDR2 is YYREEE (reference sequence). Germline trimming cut 4 bases from V and 1 base from J; bases unmatched to any gene: 7. There are 15 residues in the CDR3. CDR3 residues: CASSIQGGTQETQYF. CDR3 coding DNA: TGTGCCAGCAGCATTCAGGGAGGGACCCAAGAGACCCAGTACTTC.

The chain links TRBV15 to TRBJ2-2, with D unresolved. V was shortened by 4 bases and J by 0 bases, with 12 bases between the two germline ends. CDR3 length equals 16 residues. Germline CDR1 is LNHNV and CDR2 is YYDKDF (reference sequence). The CDR3 loop is CATSKPPLANTGELFF. DNA for the CDR3: TGTGCCACCAGCAAACCCCCCTTGGCGAACACCGGGGAGCTGTTTTTT.

In its sample, this clone was seen a few times. V gene TRBV5-4 combines with J gene TRBJ2-1; 12 bases agree with TRBD1. J gave up 2 bases and V 6 bases, and 3 bases lay outside the gene matches. The CDR3 has 15 residues. The germline V gene has CDR1 SGHNT and CDR2 YYREEE (reference sequence). The CDR3 sequence is CASKGQGAPYNEQFF. The CDR3 nucleotides are TGTGCCAGCAAGGGACAGGGGGCCCCCTACAATGAGCAGTTCTTC.

The V call is TRBV7-8, the J call TRBJ2-1; 7 bases fit TRBD2. Germline trimming cut 1 base from V and 1 base from J; bases unmatched to any gene: 7. In germline, CDR1 is SGHVS, CDR2 FQNEAQ. The CDR3 consists of 17 residues. The CDR3 here is CASSLDPTSHSYNEQFF. The CDR3 DNA is TGTGCCAGCAGCTTAGACCCGACTAGCCATTCCTACAATGAGCAGTTCTTC. The full variable domain, with the rest looked up from reference TRBV7-8 and TRBJ2-1, is GAGVSQSPRYKVAKRGQDVALRCDPISGHVSLFWYQQALGQGPEFLTYFQNEAQLDKSGLPSDRFFAERPEGSVSTLKIQRTQQEDSAVYLCASSLDPTSHSYNEQFFGPGTRLTVL.

The V gene is TRBV5-1, the J gene TRBJ2-1; TRBD1 aligns across 8 bases. The V and J ends lost 6 bases and 12 bases, in that order; junction bases with no gene match: 20. Germline CDR1 SGHRS, CDR2 YFSETQ. The CDR3 sequence is 16 residues long. The CDR3 region is CASTRITGGFYSRQFF. The CDR3 DNA reads TGCGCCAGCACCCGTATTACAGGGGGATTCTACAGTAGGCAGTTCTTC.

The chain recombines TRBV5-1 with TRBJ2-7, with TRBD1 matching 7 bases. The CDR3 is made up of 15 amino acids. The V segment lost 4 bases and the J segment 7 bases; nucleotides outside the gene matches: 14. Germline loops: CDR1 SGHRS, CDR2 YFSETQ. The DNA for the CDR3 is TGCGCCAGCAGCCAGGGAACAGGGGCCGGTGGAGAGCAGTACTTC. This codes for CASSQGTGAGGEQYF.

In this sample, this clone turned up a few times. This sequence joins TRBV5-1 and TRBJ1-1, with 9 bases lining up with TRBD1. CDR1 and CDR2 (germline): SGHRS, YFSETQ. The CDR3 length is 16 residues. After removal of 0 bases from V and 5 bases from J, the junction contained 8 bases not matched to a gene. The CDR3 region has the DNA TGCGCCAGCAGCTTGGAGGCCGGGACAGGGAGGACTGAAGCTTTCTTT. The encoded protein is CASSLEAGTGRTEAFF.

This clone was counted a few times. The chain links TRBV18 to TRBJ2-7; D remains ambiguous. Trimming shortened V by 4 bases and J by 5 bases, and 6 bases separated the two germline ends. Germline V gene sequence: CDR1 KGHSH, CDR2 LQKENI. CDR3 length: 11 amino acids. The CDR3 spells CASSQLDEQYF. CDR3 coding DNA: TGTGCCAGCTCACAGTTGGACGAGCAGTACTTC.

The chain joins TRBV28 to TRBJ2-1; 11 bases fit TRBD2. Losses at the gene ends were 4 bases for V and 12 bases for J; bases not matched to a gene: 11. The germline V gene has CDR1 MDHEN and CDR2 SYDVKM. The CDR3 covers 15 residues. Written as DNA, the CDR3 is TGTGCCAGCAGTTGGGAGAGGCCTAGCGGGAGGACGCAGTTCTTC. It encodes CASSWERPSGRTQFF.

The chain carries TRBV11-1 and TRBJ1-2, with D possibly TRBD1 on 5 matching bases. The CDR3 spans 14 residues. V lost 0 bases and J lost 0, with 5 bases in between. Germline V gene sequence: CDR1 SGHAT, CDR2 FQDESV (reference sequence). Here the CDR3 reads CASSLATANYGYTF. The CDR3 DNA reads as TGTGCCAGCAGCTTAGCGACAGCTAACTATGGCTACACCTTC.

This clone was observed a handful of times. V usage is TRBV5-1 and J usage is TRBJ1-2; D perhaps matches TRBD1 (6 bases). Deletions cut 3 bases from V and 7 bases from J, with 16 bases between. The CDR3 length is 14 residues. CDR1 is SGHRS and CDR2 is YFSETQ in the germline V gene. In DNA form, the CDR3 reads TGCGCCAGCAGCTCTGGACAGTCCAGAGGTGGCTACACCTTC. Residues: CASSSGQSRGGYTF.

The V call is TRBV4-1, the J call TRBJ2-5; D uncertain. From germline, CDR1 is MGHRA and CDR2 YSYEKL. The ends were cut back, 4 bases at V and 7 bases at J, with 7 bases in the middle. CDR3 length: 11 amino acids. The DNA for the CDR3 is TGCGCCAGCAGCCTGAGAGGGACCCAGTACTTC. This sequence encodes CASSLRGTQYF.

This chain uses TRBV5-4 with TRBJ2-1, with 8 nucleotides matching TRBD2. CDR3 length: 16 residues. The germline V gene has CDR1 SGHNT and CDR2 YYREEE (reference sequence). Germline trimming cut 4 bases from V and 7 bases from J; bases unmatched to any gene: 13. CDR3 in amino acids: CASSPYSGKGGNEQFF. CDR3 DNA: TGTGCCAGCAGCCCGTATAGCGGGAAGGGGGGGAATGAGCAGTTCTTC. The full variable domain, with the rest looked up from reference TRBV5-4 and TRBJ2-1, is ETGVTQSPTHLIKTRGQQVTLRCSSQSGHNTVSWYQQALGQGPQFIFQYYREEENGRGNFPPRFSGLQFPNYSSELNVNALELDDSALYLCASSPYSGKGGNEQFFGPGTRLTVL.

This clone was counted a few times. The chain uses TRBV25-1 and TRBJ2-5; D gene uncertain. The CDR3 covers 14 residues. Looked up from germline, CDR1 is MGHDK and CDR2 is SYGVNS. V gave up 4 bases and J gave up 1 base, with 10 bases separating them. The CDR3 DNA reads as TGTGCCAGCAGTGCGGCTAACGGCCAAGAGACCCAGTACTTC. Amino acid sequence: CASSAANGQETQYF. The full variable domain, rest sourced from reference TRBV25-1 and TRBJ2-5, is EADIYQTPRYLVIGTGKKITLECSQTMGHDKMYWYQQDPGMELHLIHYSYGVNSTEKGDLSSESTVSRIRTEHFPLTLESARPSHTSQYLCASSAANGQETQYFGPGTRLLVL.

This clone was counted only a few times. The chain uses TRBV9 and TRBJ2-7, with D possibly being TRBD1 (6 bases). The CDR3 covers 15 residues. V lost 3 bases and J 2 bases, leaving 15 bases between the germline ends. CDR1 is SGDLS and CDR2 is YYNGEE in the germline V gene. The CDR3 nucleotides read TGTGCCAGCAGCGCTGGGCAGGGGTCCGCCTACGAGCAGTACTTC. This encodes CASSAGQGSAYEQYF.

Details on this clone: This same CDR3 is encoded by further DNA sequences in the sample. The rearrangement uses TRBV6-6 and TRBJ2-7, with 8 bases that match TRBD1. J was trimmed by 0 bases and V by 6 bases; bases with no gene match: 4. This CDR3 region has 14 residues. Per the germline V gene, CDR1 is MNHNY and CDR2 is SVGAGI (reference sequence). The CDR3 bases are TGTGCCAGCAGGGGGACAGGAAGCTCCTACGAGCAGTACTTC. Translated: CASRGTGSSYEQYF.

This clone has just a few counts. The genes are TRBV7-9 and TRBJ2-1; the match to TRBD2 covers 10 bases. The V gene's germline CDR1 is SEHNR and CDR2 FQNEAQ (reference sequence). The V gene end was trimmed by 1 base and the J gene end by 4 bases; junction bases not matched to a gene: 13. The CDR3 length is 19 residues. The CDR3 loop reads CASSLGFRVAGGSYNEQFF. CDR3 in DNA: TGTGCCAGCAGCTTAGGCTTTCGGGTAGCGGGGGGCAGTTACAATGAGCAGTTCTTC.

V and J are TRBV30 and TRBJ1-4; 7 bases agree with TRBD1. This CDR3 has 14 amino acids. The trim removed 2 bases at V and 4 bases at J, leaving 4 bases unmatched. Germline V gene data show CDR1 as GTSNPN and CDR2 as SVGIG (reference sequence). DNA for the CDR3: TGTGCCTGGAGTTACAGGGGTGGTAATGAAAAACTGTTTTTT. Translation gives CAWSYRGGNEKLFF.

The chain has TRBV5-6 and TRBJ2-1; 12 bases line up with TRBD2. Looked up from germline, CDR1 is SGHDT and CDR2 is YYEEEE. Trimming took 4 bases from V and 9 from J; bases not matched to a gene: 11. The CDR3 runs 16 residues. In DNA, the CDR3 is TGTGCCAGCAGCCCCCTAGGACTAGCGGGACGCAGTGAGCAGTTCTTC. This translates into CASSPLGLAGRSEQFF.

J is TRBJ1-1 and V is TRBV19; 8 bases agree with TRBD1. The ends lost 7 bases at V and 3 bases at J; junction bases unmatched: 10. This CDR3 is 15 amino acids long. CDR1 LNHDA and CDR2 SQIVND come from the germline V gene (reference sequence). The CDR3 here is CASIPTGGRDTEAFF. CDR3 sequence (DNA): TGTGCCAGTATTCCAACAGGGGGACGGGACACTGAAGCTTTCTTT.

This clone has only a few counts. J is TRBJ1-1 and V is TRBV28; possible D gene TRBD1, 6 bases. Per the germline V gene, CDR1 is MDHEN and CDR2 is SYDVKM. The CDR3 has 12 amino acids. Deletions cut 2 bases from V and 11 bases from J, with 12 bases between. DNA for the CDR3: TGTGCCAGCAGTTTAGTGTCAGGGGTCGCTTTCTTT. It encodes CASSLVSGVAFF.

CDR3 region: CASSLEHQSEAFF. In DNA form, the CDR3 reads TGTGCCAGCAGCTTAGAACATCAGTCTGAAGCTTTCTTT. This sequence joins TRBV11-3 and TRBJ1-1; no clear D. Trimming cost V 0 bases and J 6 bases, with 8 bases left between them. The CDR3 sequence is 13 residues long. CDR1 SGHNT and CDR2 YENEEA come from the germline V gene.

This clone occurred a few times. The gene calls are TRBV6-5 and TRBJ2-7; TRBD2 matches 7 bases. CDR3 length: 15 amino acids. Trimming took 6 bases from V and 3 from J; bases not matched to a gene: 11. Germline assignment: CDR1 MNHEY and CDR2 SVGAGI. CDR3 DNA sequence: TGTGCCAGCAGCCATACGGGGGGTGGAAACTACGAGCAGTACTTC. It specifies CASSHTGGGNYEQYF.

The rearrangement links TRBV7-2 to TRBJ1-4; the match to TRBD1 covers 10 bases. Germline loops: CDR1 SGHTA, CDR2 FQGNSA. J gave up 10 bases and V 5 bases, and 7 bases lay outside the gene matches. The CDR3 has 14 amino acids. CDR3 DNA: TGTGCCAGCAGCGCCGGACAGGGGGAGGGAAAACTGTTTTTT. Amino acids: CASSAGQGEGKLFF.

This chain connects TRBV2 to TRBJ2-1; 8 nucleotides line up with TRBD1. The CDR3 sequence is 16 residues long. CDR1 is SNHLY and CDR2 is FYNNEI in the germline V gene. The junction had 8 bases not matched to a gene; V was cut back by 2 bases and J by 5 bases. The chain's CDR3 is CASSETQGVANNEQFF. Here the CDR3 DNA reads TGTGCCAGCAGTGAAACACAGGGGGTGGCCAACAATGAGCAGTTCTTC.